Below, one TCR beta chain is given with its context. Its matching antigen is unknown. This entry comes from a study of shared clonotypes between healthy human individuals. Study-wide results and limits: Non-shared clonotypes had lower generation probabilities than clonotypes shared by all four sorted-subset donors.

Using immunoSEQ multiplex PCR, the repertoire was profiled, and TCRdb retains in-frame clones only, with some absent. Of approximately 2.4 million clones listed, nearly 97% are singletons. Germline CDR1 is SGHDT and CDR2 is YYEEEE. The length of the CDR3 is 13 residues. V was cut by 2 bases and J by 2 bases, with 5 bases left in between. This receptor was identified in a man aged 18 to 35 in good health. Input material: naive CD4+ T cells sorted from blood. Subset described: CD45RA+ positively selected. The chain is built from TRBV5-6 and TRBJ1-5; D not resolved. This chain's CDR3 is CASSLQRNQPQHF. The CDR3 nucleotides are TGTGCCAGCAGCTTACAGCGCAATCAGCCCCAGCATTTT.